One and the same sample provided the 29 T cell receptor beta chains below, sequenced in a study of blood T cell repertoires in COVID-19. Some clones are missing from TCRdb's copy, which holds only in-frame ones; the method was immunoSEQ multiplex PCR. The sample includes about 500,000 clones, roughly 87% of them seen just once. The sequenced sample was PBMCs or T cells enriched from blood (not recorded which). These receptors were collected from a woman between 18 and 29 years old who had recovered from COVID-19.

The chain combines TRBV21-1 with TRBJ2-1; TRBD1 is the table's D call, not checked against the DNA. TRBV21-1 is reported as a pseudogene. The CDR3 consists of 16 residues. For the CDR3, the DNA is TGTGCCAGCACCCTTCCTCCGGGACAGGAGGGAGATGAGCAGTTCTTC. Residues: CASTLPPGQEGDEQFF.

The gene calls are TRBV3-1 (or the pseudogene TRBV3-2) and TRBJ1-2; 7 bases line up with TRBD1. This CDR3 is 16 amino acids long. J gave up 4 bases and V 0 bases, and 8 bases lay outside the gene matches. CDR1 LGHDT and CDR2 YNNKEL come from the germline V gene (reference sequence). In DNA form, the CDR3 reads TGTGCCAGCAGCCAAGATCCCTCCGGGACAGTCTATGGCTACACCTTC. Its translation: CASSQDPSGTVYGYTF.

The chain employs TRBV28 and TRBJ1-6; tentatively, D is TRBD1 (5 bases). This CDR3 contains 18 residues. V was shortened by 1 base and J by 6 bases, with 19 bases between the two germline ends. Germline V CDR1 and CDR2: MDHEN, SYDVKM. CDR3 residues: CASSLFEIAGEGNSPLHF. CDR3 DNA sequence: TGTGCCAGCAGTTTATTTGAAATTGCGGGGGAAGGTAATTCACCCCTCCACTTT.

This chain joins TRBV5-1 and TRBJ1-4; TRBD1 aligns across 12 bases. CDR1 is SGHRS, CDR2 YFSETQ, per germline. The CDR3 loop spans 17 amino acids. With 0 bases clipped from V and 2 bases from J, the junction kept 2 bases outside the gene matches. DNA of the CDR3: TGCGCCAGCAGCTTGGGAGGGACAGGGGGCACTAATGAAAAACTGTTTTTT. It yields the protein CASSLGGTGGTNEKLFF.

V gene TRBV5-4 combines with J gene TRBJ2-7; 10 bases map to TRBD1. Trimming removed 4 bases from V and 3 bases from J; junction bases left unmatched: 4. Germline loops: CDR1 SGHNT, CDR2 YYREEE (reference sequence). The CDR3 covers 14 residues. The CDR3 DNA follows: TGTGCCAGCAGCCTCAGGACAGGGGGCTACGAGCAGTACTTC. Translated, it gives CASSLRTGGYEQYF. The full variable domain, its missing parts supplied by reference TRBV5-4 and TRBJ2-7, is ETGVTQSPTHLIKTRGQQVTLRCSSQSGHNTVSWYQQALGQGPQFIFQYYREEENGRGNFPPRFSGLQFPNYSSELNVNALELDDSALYLCASSLRTGGYEQYFGPGTRLTVT.

The gene calls are TRBV3-1 (or the pseudogene TRBV3-2) and TRBJ1-6, with a possible D match to TRBD1 (6 bases). CDR1 and CDR2 from the germline V gene are LGHDT and YNNKEL (reference sequence). Trimming stripped 3 bases from V and 6 bases from J, with 9 bases between. This CDR3 region has 14 residues. CDR3 bases: TGTGCCAGCAGCCACCGGGACACTAATTCACCCCTCCACTTT. Its protein is CASSHRDTNSPLHF.

The chain combines TRBV28 with TRBJ1-5; 11 positions agree with TRBD1. Germline CDR1 reads MDHEN; CDR2 reads SYDVKM. The CDR3 totals 17 residues. The J segment lost 1 base and the V segment lost 8 bases, leaving 10 bases of the junction unmatched. CDR3 DNA: TGTGCCAGCTCCGGGACAGGGGGAACACGCAGCAATCAGCCCCAGCATTTT. Translated, it gives CASSGTGGTRSNQPQHF. The whole variable domain, filled in from reference TRBV28 and TRBJ1-5, reads DVKVTQSSRYLVKRTGEKVFLECVQDMDHENMFWYRQDPGLGLRLIYFSYDVKMKEKGDIPEGYSVSREKKERFSLILESASTNQTSMYLCASSGTGGTRSNQPQHFGDGTRLSIL.

The chain carries TRBV5-6 and TRBJ1-1; no reliable D call. Germline-derived CDR1 and CDR2 are SGHDT and YYEEEE. The CDR3 totals 15 residues. Trimming removed 1 base from V and 5 bases from J, with 15 bases in between. CDR3 DNA: TGTGCCAGCAGCTTGTTCCGAGTGGGAGAAACTGAAGCTTTCTTT. Protein product: CASSLFRVGETEAFF.

This clone has just a few counts. This chain joins TRBV29-1 and TRBJ1-1, with a possible D match to TRBD1 (6 bases). Trimming took 7 bases from V and 0 from J, leaving 9 bases between them. Looked up from germline, CDR1 is SQVTM and CDR2 is ANQGSEA. The CDR3 is 12 residues long. CDR3 protein: CSGGQLNTEAFF. CDR3 DNA: TGCAGCGGTGGACAGTTGAACACTGAAGCTTTCTTT.

V and J are TRBV7-9 and TRBJ1-5; D ambiguous. V gave up 3 bases and J gave up 7 bases, with 13 bases separating them. Germline V lookup: CDR1 SEHNR, CDR2 FQNEAQ (reference sequence). The CDR3 contains 14 residues. This chain's CDR3 is CASSLGGSRQPQHF. Here the CDR3 DNA reads TGTGCCAGCAGCTTGGGAGGGAGTAGACAGCCCCAGCATTTT.

The J gene is TRBJ1-5, the V gene TRBV3-1 (or the pseudogene TRBV3-2), with D tentatively TRBD1 (5 bases). V was trimmed by 2 bases and J by 7 bases, leaving 15 bases between them. The germline V gene has CDR1 LGHDT and CDR2 YNNKEL (reference sequence). CDR3 length: 15 amino acids. In nucleotides, the CDR3 is TGTGCCAGCAGCCAAATGGGGGGAGGGGAACAGCCCCAGCATTTT. Translating it yields CASSQMGGGEQPQHF.

The chain links TRBV5-4 to TRBJ2-1; 8 nucleotides align to TRBD1. Trimming removed 4 bases from V and 2 bases from J; junction bases left unmatched: 5. CDR1 is SGHNT and CDR2 is YYREEE in the germline V gene (reference sequence). CDR3 size: 15 residues. CDR3 DNA: TGTGCCAGCAGCCCGCAACAGGGGGCCTACAATGAGCAGTTCTTC. It encodes CASSPQQGAYNEQFF.

This rearrangement joins TRBV30 to TRBJ2-5, with D unresolved. Trimming removed 0 bases at V and 4 bases at J, with 12 bases between. CDR3 length: 14 amino acids. Germline CDR1 reads GTSNPN; CDR2 reads SVGIG (reference sequence). CDR3 bases: TGTGCCTGGAGTGTCCAAAACCTCAGAGAGACCCAGTACTTC. It yields the protein CAWSVQNLRETQYF.

The chain uses TRBV5-6 and TRBJ2-3; 13 bases are a match to TRBD2. The J segment lost 5 bases and the V segment lost 0 bases, leaving 3 bases of the junction unmatched. Looked up from germline, CDR1 is SGHDT and CDR2 is YYEEEE. This CDR3 comprises 16 residues. CDR3 bases: TGTGCCAGCAGCTTGGGACTAGCGGGGGGCATAGATACGCAGTATTTT. Its protein is CASSLGLAGGIDTQYF. Full variable domain (rest looked up from reference TRBV5-6 and TRBJ2-3): DAGVTQSPTHLIKTRGQQVTLRCSPKSGHDTVSWYQQALGQGPQFIFQYYEEEERQRGNFPDRFSGHQFPNYSSELNVNALLLGDSALYLCASSLGLAGGIDTQYFGPGTRLTVL.

The CDR3 DNA sequence: TGTGCCAGCAGTTTAGTGGACAGGGGCGCGGCTTTCTTT. Its translation: CASSLVDRGAAFF. The gene calls are TRBV12-3 or TRBV12-4 and TRBJ1-1; TRBD1 matches at 9 bases. The CDR3 has 13 residues. With 1 base clipped from V and 11 bases from J, the junction kept 5 bases outside the gene matches.

The J gene is TRBJ1-3, the V gene TRBV11-2; D possibly corresponds to TRBD1 (5 bases). CDR1 is SGHAT and CDR2 is FQNNGV in the germline V gene. CDR3 length: 12 residues. V lost 7 bases to trimming and J lost 4 bases, with 8 bases between them. The CDR3 DNA follows: TGTGCCAGCAAAGGGGCGGGAAACACCATATATTTT. Translating it yields CASKGAGNTIYF. The complete variable domain, with remaining parts taken from reference TRBV11-2 and TRBJ1-3, reads EAGVAQSPRYKIIEKRQSVAFWCNPISGHATLYWYQQILGQGPKLLIQFQNNGVVDDSQLPKDRFSAERLKGVDSTLKIQPAKLEDSAVYLCASKGAGNTIYFGEGSWLTVV.

In regard to this clone: The same CDR3 can be traced to other DNA sequences in this sample. This chain joins TRBV5-1 and TRBJ1-1; TRBD1 aligns across 11 bases. The CDR3 consists of 14 residues. The germline V gene encodes CDR1 SGHRS and CDR2 YFSETQ. V was pared by 4 bases and J by 5 bases, with 4 bases of the junction left unmatched. CDR3 amino acids: CASSAGQGGTEAFF. The DNA of the CDR3 is TGCGCCAGCAGCGCGGGACAGGGGGGAACTGAAGCTTTCTTT.

The chain carries TRBV7-8 and TRBJ1-3, with 8 bases identical to TRBD1. Germline loops: CDR1 SGHVS, CDR2 FQNEAQ. The CDR3 runs to 16 residues. Unmatched junction bases numbered 8, after V lost 4 bases and J lost 3 bases. The CDR3 DNA reads TGTGCCAGCAGCTCCCTGGACAGGGCGGGTGGAAACACCATATATTTT. This encodes CASSSLDRAGGNTIYF. The full variable domain, with the rest looked up from reference TRBV7-8 and TRBJ1-3, is GAGVSQSPRYKVAKRGQDVALRCDPISGHVSLFWYQQALGQGPEFLTYFQNEAQLDKSGLPSDRFFAERPEGSVSTLKIQRTQQEDSAVYLCASSSLDRAGGNTIYFGEGSWLTVV.

This clone was recorded once. The CDR3 loop is CASSFNSYEQYF. The CDR3 coding sequence is TGTGCCAGCAGTTTCAACAGCTACGAGCAGTACTTC. The chain combines TRBV27 with TRBJ2-7; D unresolved. V shed 3 bases and J shed 3 bases, with 6 bases lying between them. The CDR3 is 12 residues long. Per the germline V gene, CDR1 is MNHEY and CDR2 is SMNVEV (reference sequence).

In this sample, this clone turned up a few times. This chain connects TRBV28 to TRBJ1-5; the D is unclear. Trimming shortened V by 2 bases and J by 7 bases, and 9 bases separated the two germline ends. CDR1 MDHEN and CDR2 SYDVKM come from the germline V gene. The CDR3 is made up of 13 amino acids. The CDR3 reads CASSLEMGQPQHF. The CDR3 DNA reads as TGTGCCAGCAGTTTAGAGATGGGCCAGCCCCAGCATTTT.

This clone was detected once. Other DNA sequences within the sample encode an identical CDR3. The chain is built from TRBV5-1 and TRBJ1-2, with D unresolved. Trimming took 2 bases from V and 2 from J, leaving 10 bases between them. The CDR3 is 14 amino acids. The V gene's germline CDR1 is SGHRS and CDR2 YFSETQ. CDR3 loop: CASSLGGENYGYTF. In nucleotides, the CDR3 is TGCGCCAGCAGCTTAGGTGGGGAGAACTATGGCTACACCTTC.

The chain joins TRBV14 to TRBJ1-2; D is possibly TRBD1 (6 bases). The CDR3 runs 12 residues. Germline V gives CDR1 SGHDN, CDR2 FVKESK. V gave up 2 bases and J gave up 7 bases, with 8 bases separating them. The CDR3 DNA sequence: TGTGCCAGCAGCCAACAAGGGGGTGGCTACACCTTC. This sequence encodes CASSQQGGGYTF.

This chain connects TRBV2 to TRBJ1-2, with TRBD1 matching over 7 bases. J was trimmed by 0 bases and V by 10 bases; bases with no gene match: 11. Germline-derived CDR1 and CDR2 are SNHLY and FYNNEI. CDR3 size: 15 residues. The CDR3 nucleotides are TGTGCCACCTCACAGGGGTCCCATTCTAACTATGGCTACACCTTC. It translates to CATSQGSHSNYGYTF.

The chain joins TRBV20-1 to TRBJ1-3; possibly TRBD1 for D (5 bases). CDR3 length: 11 residues. Trimming pared 5 bases from V and 15 bases from J, leaving 17 bases between. CDR1 and CDR2 (germline): DFQATT, SNEGSKA (reference sequence). The CDR3 here is CSALDNLEEYF. CDR3 nucleotides: TGCAGTGCTCTGGACAACCTCGAGGAATATTTT.

The genes are TRBV30 and TRBJ1-2; D is perhaps TRBD1 (6 bases). The germline CDR1 and CDR2 sequences are GTSNPN and SVGIG (reference sequence). V was trimmed by 0 bases and J by 7 bases, leaving 21 bases between them. This CDR3 has 16 amino acids. CDR3 residues: CAWSVLGRGTGPGYTF. In DNA form, the CDR3 reads TGTGCCTGGAGTGTTTTAGGGAGGGGGACCGGGCCTGGCTACACCTTC.

The chain combines TRBV11-2 with TRBJ2-3; the match to TRBD1 covers 8 bases. Germline V lookup: CDR1 SGHAT, CDR2 FQNNGV. With V trimmed by 5 bases and J by 4 bases, 2 bases remained unmatched. The CDR3 length is 13 residues. CDR3 coding DNA: TGTGCCAGCAGCATGGACAGGGCAGATACGCAGTATTTT. The encoded protein is CASSMDRADTQYF. The full variable domain, rest sourced from reference TRBV11-2 and TRBJ2-3, is EAGVAQSPRYKIIEKRQSVAFWCNPISGHATLYWYQQILGQGPKLLIQFQNNGVVDDSQLPKDRFSAERLKGVDSTLKIQPAKLEDSAVYLCASSMDRADTQYFGPGTRLTVL.

This rearrangement joins TRBV2 to TRBJ1-5; 9 nucleotides align to TRBD1. In germline, CDR1 is SNHLY, CDR2 FYNNEI. The CDR3 is 15 amino acids. Unmatched junction bases numbered 5, after V lost 2 bases and J lost 6 bases. The CDR3 coding sequence is TGTGCCAGCAGTGAATGGGACAGGGAGGGTCAGCCCCAGCATTTT. Protein sequence: CASSEWDREGQPQHF.

The rearrangement links TRBV15 to TRBJ1-5; D remains unclear. This CDR3 has 15 amino acids. In germline, CDR1 is LNHNV, CDR2 YYDKDF (reference sequence). V lost 1 base and J lost 3, with 10 bases in between. CDR3 coding DNA: TGTGCCACCAGCAGAGTAGGAGGTTCCAATCAGCCCCAGCATTTT. Translated, it gives CATSRVGGSNQPQHF. Combining the CDR3 with reference TRBV15 and TRBJ1-5 gives the whole variable domain DAMVIQNPRYQVTQFGKPVTLSCSQTLNHNVMYWYQQKSSQAPKLLFHYYDKDFNNEADTPDNFQSRRPNTSFCFLDIRSPGLGDTAMYLCATSRVGGSNQPQHFGDGTRLSIL.

V is TRBV3-1 (or the pseudogene TRBV3-2) and J is TRBJ2-5, with D perhaps TRBD2 (5 bases). The CDR3 consists of 14 residues. V was shortened by 1 base and J by 3 bases, with 9 bases between the two germline ends. Germline V gene sequence: CDR1 LGHDT, CDR2 YNNKEL (reference sequence). CDR3 amino acids: CASSQGAAKETQYF. The CDR3 DNA reads as TGTGCCAGCAGCCAAGGAGCGGCCAAAGAGACCCAGTACTTC.